This record covers a single T cell receptor (beta chain). This entry belongs to a study of T cells in Graves' hyperthyroidism and ophthalmopathy. The overall study: Peripheral blood sampling occurred at initial diagnosis, before any treatment.

RNA transcripts served as the template for amplifying TCR beta CDR3 regions. Using the HTBI primer set, a first-round RT-PCR was run on the TCR CDR3. MiXCR, run by TCRdb on the multiplex PCR reads, gives a single entry per CDR3 protein. The table records 700,000 or so distinct CDR3 sequences, around 17% of them present only once. Investigators excluded patients with uncontrolled infection, other autoimmune disease, pregnancy or lactation. With 8 bases removed from V and 3 bases from J, the gap between germline ends came to 14 bases. CDR1 SEHNR and CDR2 FQNEAQ come from the germline V gene (reference sequence). There are 13 residues in the CDR3.

The chain uses TRBV7-9 and TRBJ2-7; D is tentatively TRBD1 or TRBD2 (6 bases each). The source material was blood. The source is a man younger than 30 with Graves' hyperthyroidism. The DNA for the CDR3 is TGTGCCAGCTTTCCCGAGGGGGGCTACGAGCAGTACTTC. Its translation: CASFPEGGYEQYF.